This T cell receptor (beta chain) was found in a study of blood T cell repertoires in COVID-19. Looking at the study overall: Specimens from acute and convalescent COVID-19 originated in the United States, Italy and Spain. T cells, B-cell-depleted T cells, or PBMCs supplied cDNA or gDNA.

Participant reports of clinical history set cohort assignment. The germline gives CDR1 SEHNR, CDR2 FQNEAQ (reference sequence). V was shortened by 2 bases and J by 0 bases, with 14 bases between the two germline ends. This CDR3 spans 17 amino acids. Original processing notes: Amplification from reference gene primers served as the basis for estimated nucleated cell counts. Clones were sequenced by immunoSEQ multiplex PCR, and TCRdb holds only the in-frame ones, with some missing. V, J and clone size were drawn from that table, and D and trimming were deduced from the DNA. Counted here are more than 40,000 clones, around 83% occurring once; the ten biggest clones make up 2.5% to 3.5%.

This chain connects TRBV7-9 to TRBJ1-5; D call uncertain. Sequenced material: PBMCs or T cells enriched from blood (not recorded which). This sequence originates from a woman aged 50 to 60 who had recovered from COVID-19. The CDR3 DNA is TGTGCCAGCAGCTTACCCCAAGTCAGATATAGCAATCAGCCCCAGCATTTT. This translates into CASSLPQVRYSNQPQHF.